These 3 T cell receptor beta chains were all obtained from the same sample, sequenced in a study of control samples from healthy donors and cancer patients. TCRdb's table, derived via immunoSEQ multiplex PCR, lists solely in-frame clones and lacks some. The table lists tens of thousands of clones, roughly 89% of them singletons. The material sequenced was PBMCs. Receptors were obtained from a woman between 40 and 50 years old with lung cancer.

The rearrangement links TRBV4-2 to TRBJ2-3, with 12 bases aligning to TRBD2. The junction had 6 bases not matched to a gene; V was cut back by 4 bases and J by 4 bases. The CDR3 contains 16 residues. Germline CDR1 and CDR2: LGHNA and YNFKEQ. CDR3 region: CASSPVTSGGSDTQYF. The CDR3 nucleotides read TGTGCCAGCAGCCCGGTGACTAGCGGGGGTTCAGATACGCAGTATTTT.

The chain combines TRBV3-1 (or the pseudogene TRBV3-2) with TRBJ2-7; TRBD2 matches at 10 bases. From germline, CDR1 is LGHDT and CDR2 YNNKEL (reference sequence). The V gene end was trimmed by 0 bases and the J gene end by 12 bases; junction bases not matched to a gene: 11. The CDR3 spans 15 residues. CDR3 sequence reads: CASSQDPLAGVQLYF. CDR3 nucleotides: TGTGCCAGCAGCCAAGATCCGCTAGCGGGGGTCCAGCTGTACTTC.

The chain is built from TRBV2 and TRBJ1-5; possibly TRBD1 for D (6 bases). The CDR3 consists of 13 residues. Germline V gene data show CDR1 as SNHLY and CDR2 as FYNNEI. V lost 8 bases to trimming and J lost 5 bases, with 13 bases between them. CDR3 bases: TGTGCCAGCCGAACAGGGACCGATCAGCCCCAGCATTTT. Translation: CASRTGTDQPQHF.